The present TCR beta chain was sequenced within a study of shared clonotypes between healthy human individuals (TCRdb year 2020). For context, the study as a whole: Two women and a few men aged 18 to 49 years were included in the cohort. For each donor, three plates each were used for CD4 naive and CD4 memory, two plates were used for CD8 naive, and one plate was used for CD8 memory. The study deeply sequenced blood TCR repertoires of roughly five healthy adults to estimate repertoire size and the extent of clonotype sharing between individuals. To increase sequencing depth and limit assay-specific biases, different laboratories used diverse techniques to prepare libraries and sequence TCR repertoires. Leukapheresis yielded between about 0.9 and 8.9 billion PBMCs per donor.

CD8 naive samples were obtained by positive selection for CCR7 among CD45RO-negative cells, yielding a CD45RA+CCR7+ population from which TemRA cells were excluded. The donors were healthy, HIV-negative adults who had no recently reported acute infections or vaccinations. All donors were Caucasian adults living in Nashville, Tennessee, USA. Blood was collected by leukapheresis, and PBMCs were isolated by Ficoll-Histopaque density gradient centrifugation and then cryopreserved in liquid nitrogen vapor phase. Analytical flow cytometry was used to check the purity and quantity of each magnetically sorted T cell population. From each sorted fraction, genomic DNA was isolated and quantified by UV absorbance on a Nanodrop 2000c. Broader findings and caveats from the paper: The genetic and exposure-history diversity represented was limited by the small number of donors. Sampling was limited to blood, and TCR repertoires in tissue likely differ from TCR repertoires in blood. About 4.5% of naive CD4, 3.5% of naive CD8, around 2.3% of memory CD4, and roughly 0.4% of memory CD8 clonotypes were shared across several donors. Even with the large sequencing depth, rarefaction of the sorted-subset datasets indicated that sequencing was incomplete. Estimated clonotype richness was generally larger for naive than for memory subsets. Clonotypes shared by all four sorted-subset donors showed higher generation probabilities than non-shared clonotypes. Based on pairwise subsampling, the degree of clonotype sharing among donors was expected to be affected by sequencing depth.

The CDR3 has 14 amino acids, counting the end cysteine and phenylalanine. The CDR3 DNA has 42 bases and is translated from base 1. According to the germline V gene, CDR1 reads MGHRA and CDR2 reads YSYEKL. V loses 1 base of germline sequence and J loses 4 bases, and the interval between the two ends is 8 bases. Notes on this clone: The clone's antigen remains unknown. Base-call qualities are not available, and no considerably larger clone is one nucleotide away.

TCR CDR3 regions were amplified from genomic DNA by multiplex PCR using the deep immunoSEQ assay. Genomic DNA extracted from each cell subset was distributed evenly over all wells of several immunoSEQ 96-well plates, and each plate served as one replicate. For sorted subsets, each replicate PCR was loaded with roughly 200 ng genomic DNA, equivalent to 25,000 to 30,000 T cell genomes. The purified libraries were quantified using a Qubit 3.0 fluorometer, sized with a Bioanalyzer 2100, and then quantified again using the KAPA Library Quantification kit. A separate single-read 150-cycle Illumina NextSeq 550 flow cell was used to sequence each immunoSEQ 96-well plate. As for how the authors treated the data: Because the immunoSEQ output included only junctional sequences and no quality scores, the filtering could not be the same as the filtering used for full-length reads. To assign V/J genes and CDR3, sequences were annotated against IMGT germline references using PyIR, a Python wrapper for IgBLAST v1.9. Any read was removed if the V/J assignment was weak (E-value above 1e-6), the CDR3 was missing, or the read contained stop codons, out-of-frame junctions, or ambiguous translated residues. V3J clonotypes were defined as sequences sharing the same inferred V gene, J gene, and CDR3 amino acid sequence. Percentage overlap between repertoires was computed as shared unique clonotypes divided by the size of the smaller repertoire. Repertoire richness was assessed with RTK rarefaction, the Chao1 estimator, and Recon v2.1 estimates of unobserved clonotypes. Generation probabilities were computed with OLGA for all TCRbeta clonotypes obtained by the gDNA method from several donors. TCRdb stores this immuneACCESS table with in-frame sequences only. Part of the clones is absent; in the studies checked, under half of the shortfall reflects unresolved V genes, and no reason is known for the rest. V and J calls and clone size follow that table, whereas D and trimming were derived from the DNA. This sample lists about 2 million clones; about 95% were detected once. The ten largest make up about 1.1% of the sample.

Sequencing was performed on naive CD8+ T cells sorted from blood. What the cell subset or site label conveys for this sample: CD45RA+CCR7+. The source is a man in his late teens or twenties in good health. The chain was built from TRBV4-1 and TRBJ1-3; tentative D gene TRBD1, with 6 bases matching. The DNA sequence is TGCGCCAGCAGCCAAGCGGGACAAGGAAACACCATATATTTT. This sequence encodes CASSQAGQGNTIYF.